The present TCR beta chain was sequenced within a study of T-cell reconstitution after alpha-beta-depleted transplantation in children. Findings and caveats of the study: Diversity and T-cell counts at one year after transplant derived mostly from new T cells. Surviving thymic progenitors and recipient T cells were the source of high TCRbeta diversity at day 60 in some patients.

This CDR3 is 14 amino acids long. The V segment lost 6 bases and the J segment 9 bases; nucleotides outside the gene matches: 9. A single count supports this clonotype. Antigen unknown. A read error may be the cause here, since a much bigger clone is one base away. Unique molecular identifiers were incorporated when the TCRbeta library was constructed. Each CDR3 protein gets one entry after TCRdb re-called the PCR reads with MiXCR. The sample includes 95,000 to 150,000 distinct CDR3 sequences, 23% seen only once; the top ten take about 10%. The J gene is TRBJ2-1, the V gene TRBV12-3 or TRBV12-4; 9 positions match TRBD2. The specimen was PBMCs, mostly from graft donor cells, collected 180 days after TCRalphabeta/CD19-depleted stem cell transplant. This TCR was recovered from a male patient aged 2-15 years who had a stem cell transplant for chronic granulomatous disease, so the T cells may come from the graft donor. CDR3 region: CASRTPSGDGEQFF. The CDR3 coding sequence is TGTGCCAGCAGAACCCCTAGCGGGGATGGTGAGCAGTTCTTC.